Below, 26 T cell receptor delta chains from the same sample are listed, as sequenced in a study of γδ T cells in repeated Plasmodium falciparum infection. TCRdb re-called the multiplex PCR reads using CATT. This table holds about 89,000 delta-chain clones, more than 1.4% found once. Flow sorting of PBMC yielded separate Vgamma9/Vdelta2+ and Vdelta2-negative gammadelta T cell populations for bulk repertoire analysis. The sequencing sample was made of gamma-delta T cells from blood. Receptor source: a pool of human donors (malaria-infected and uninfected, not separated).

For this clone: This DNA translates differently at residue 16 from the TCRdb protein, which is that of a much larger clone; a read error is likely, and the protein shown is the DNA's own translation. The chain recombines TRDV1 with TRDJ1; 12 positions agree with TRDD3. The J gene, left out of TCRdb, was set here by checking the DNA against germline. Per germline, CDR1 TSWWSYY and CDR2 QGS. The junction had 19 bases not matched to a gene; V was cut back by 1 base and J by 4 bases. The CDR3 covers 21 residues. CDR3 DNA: TGTGCTCTTGGGGAACGCGTTCCCGTACTGGGGGATACCAGTGATCTCGATAAACTCATCTTT. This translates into CALGERVPVLGDTSDLDKLIF.

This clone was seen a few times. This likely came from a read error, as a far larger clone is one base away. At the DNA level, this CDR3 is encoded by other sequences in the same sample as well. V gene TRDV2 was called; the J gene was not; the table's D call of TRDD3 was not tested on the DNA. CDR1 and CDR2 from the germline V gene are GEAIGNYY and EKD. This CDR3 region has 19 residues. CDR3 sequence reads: CACDTLRVLGDTSGDKLIF. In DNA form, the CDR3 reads TGTGCCTGTGACACACTCCGAGTACTGGGGGATACTTCTGGCGATAAACTCATTTTT.

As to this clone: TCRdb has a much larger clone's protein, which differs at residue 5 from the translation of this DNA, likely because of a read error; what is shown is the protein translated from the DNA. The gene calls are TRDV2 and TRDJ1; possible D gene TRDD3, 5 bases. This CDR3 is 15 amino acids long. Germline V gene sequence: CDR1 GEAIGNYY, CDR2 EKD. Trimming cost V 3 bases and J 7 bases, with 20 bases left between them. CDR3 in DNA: TGTGCCTGTGACGCCGTAGGGAGAAAAGGGGGTAAACTCATCTTT. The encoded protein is CACDAVGRKGGKLIF.

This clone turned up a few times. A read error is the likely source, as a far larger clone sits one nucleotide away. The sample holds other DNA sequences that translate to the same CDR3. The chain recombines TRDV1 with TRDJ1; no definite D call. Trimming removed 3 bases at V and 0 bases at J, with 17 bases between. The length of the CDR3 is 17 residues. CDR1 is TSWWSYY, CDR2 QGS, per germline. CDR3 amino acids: CALGERLLVGYTDKLIF. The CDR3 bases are TGTGCTCTTGGGGAGCGACTTCTAGTCGGGTACACCGATAAACTCATCTTT.

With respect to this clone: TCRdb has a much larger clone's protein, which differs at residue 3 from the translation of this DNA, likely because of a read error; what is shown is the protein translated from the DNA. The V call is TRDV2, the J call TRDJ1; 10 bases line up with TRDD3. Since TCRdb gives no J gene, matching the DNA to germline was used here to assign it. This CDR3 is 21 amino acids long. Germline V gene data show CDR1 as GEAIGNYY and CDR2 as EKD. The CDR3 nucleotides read TGTGCCCGTGACCCCGCATGGGCTCCTACAAGTCGGCAGCTGGGGGATAGAAAACTCATCTTT. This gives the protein CARDPAWAPTSRQLGDRKLIF.

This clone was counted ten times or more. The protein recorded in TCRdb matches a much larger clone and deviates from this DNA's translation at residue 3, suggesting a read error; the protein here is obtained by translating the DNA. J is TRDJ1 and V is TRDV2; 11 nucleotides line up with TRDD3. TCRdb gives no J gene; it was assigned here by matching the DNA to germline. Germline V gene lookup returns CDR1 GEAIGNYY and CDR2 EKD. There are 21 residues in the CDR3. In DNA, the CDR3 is TGTGCCCGTGACACCGTGAAGGCTAGTCCTGGGGGATACAAAGAAACCGATAAACTCATCTTT. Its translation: CARDTVKASPGGYKETDKLIF.

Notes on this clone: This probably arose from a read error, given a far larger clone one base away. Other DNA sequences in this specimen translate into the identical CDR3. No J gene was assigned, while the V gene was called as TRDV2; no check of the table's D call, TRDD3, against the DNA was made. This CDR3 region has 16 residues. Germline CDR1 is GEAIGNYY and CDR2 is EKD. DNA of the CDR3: TGTGCCTGTGACACCGTACTGGGGGATAGTCCCGATAAGCTCATCTTT. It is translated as CACDTVLGDSPDKLIF.

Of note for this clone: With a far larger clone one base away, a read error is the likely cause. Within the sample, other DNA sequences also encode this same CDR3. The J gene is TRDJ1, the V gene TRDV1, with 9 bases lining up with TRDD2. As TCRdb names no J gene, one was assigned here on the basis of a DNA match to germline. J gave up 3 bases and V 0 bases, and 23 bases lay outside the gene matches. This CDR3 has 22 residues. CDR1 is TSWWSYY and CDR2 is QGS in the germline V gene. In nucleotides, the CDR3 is TGTGCTCTTGGGGAACTACCCCTTCCTACGTCTGTCTGCCCATTTAACTCCGATAAACTCATCTTT. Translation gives CALGELPLPTSVCPFNSDKLIF.

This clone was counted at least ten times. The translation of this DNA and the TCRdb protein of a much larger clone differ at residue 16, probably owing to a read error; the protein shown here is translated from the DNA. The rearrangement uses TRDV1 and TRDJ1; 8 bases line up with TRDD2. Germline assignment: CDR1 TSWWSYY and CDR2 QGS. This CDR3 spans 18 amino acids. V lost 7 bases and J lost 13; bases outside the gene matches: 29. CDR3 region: CALAVGLPTPLPLEQPIF. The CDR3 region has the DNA TGTGCTCTTGCCGTCGGGCTTCCTACTCCCCTACCCCTAGAACAACCCATCTTT.

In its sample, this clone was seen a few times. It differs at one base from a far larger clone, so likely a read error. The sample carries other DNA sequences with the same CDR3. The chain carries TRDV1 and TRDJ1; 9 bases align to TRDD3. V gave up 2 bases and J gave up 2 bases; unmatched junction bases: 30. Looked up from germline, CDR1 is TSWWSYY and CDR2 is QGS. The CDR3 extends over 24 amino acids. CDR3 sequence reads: CALGELFHHRTKESWGIPTDKLIF. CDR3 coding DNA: TGTGCTCTTGGGGAATTATTCCACCATCGCACTAAAGAATCCTGGGGGATCCCAACCGATAAACTCATCTTT.

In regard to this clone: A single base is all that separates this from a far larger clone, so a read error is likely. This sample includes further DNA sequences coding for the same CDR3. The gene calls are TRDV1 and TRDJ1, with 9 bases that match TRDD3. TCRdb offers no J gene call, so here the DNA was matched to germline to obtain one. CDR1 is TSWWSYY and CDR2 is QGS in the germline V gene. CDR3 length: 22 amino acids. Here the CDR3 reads CALGEESRRRELGELFGPKLIF. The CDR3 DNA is TGTGCTCTAGGGGAAGAGAGTCGGCGGCGGGAACTGGGGGAGCTCTTTGGTCCTAAACTCATCTTT.

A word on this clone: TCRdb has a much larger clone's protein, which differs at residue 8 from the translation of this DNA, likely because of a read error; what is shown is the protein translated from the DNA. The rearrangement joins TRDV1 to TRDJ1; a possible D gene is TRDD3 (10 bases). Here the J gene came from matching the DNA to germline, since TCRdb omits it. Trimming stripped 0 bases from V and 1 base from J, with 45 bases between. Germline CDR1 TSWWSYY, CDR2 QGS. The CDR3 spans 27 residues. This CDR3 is CALGELQTPSYVFRGGYDYRLTDKLIF. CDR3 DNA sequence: TGTGCTCTTGGGGAACTTCAAACTCCTTCCTACGTCTTTCGAGGGGGATACGATTACCGACTCACCGATAAACTCATCTTT.

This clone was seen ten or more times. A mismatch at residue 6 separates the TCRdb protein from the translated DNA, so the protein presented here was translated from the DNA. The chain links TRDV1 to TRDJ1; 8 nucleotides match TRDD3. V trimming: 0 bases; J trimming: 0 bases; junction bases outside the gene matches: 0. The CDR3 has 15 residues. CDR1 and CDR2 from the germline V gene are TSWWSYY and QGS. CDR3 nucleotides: TGTGCTCTTGGGGAACTTGGGGGATACACCGATAAACTCATCTTT. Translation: CALGELGGYTDKLIF.

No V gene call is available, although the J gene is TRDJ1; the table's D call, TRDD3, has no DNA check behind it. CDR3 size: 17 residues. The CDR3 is CALGEHLPPLTADKLIF. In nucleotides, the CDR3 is TGTGCTCTTGGGGAACACCTTCCTCCCCTAACCGCCGATAAACTCATCTTT.

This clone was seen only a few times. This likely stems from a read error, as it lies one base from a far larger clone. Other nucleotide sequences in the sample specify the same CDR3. The chain's CDR3 is CALGELGGLCPSPGGTDKLIF. CDR3 bases: TGTGCCCTTGGGGAACTTGGGGGCCTCTGCCCTAGCCCTGGGGGCACCGATAAACTCATCTTT. The chain recombines TRDV1 with TRDJ1, with 7 bases identical to TRDD3. No J gene was available from TCRdb, and it was assigned here by a germline match of the DNA. The germline V gene has CDR1 TSWWSYY and CDR2 QGS. This CDR3 has 21 residues.

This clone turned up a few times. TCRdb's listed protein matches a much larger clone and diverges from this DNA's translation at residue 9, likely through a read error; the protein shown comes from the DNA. CDR3 loop: CALGTLGDADKLIF. The CDR3 coding sequence is TGTGCTCTTGGGACACTGGGGGACGCCGATAAACTCATCTTT. The genes are TRDV1 and TRDJ1, with TRDD3 matching 9 bases. Trimming removed 5 bases from V and 3 bases from J; junction bases left unmatched: 4. Germline-derived CDR1 and CDR2 are TSWWSYY and QGS. This CDR3 contains 14 residues.

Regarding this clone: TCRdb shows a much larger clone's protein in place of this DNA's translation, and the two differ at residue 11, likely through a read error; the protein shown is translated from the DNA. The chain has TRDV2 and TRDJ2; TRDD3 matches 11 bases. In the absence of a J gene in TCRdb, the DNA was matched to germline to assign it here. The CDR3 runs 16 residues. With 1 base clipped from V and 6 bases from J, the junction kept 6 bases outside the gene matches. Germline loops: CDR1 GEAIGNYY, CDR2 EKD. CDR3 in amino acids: CACDTGGYEGAAQLFF. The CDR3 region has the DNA TGTGCCTGTGACACTGGGGGATACGAGGGGGCAGCACAACTCTTCTTT.

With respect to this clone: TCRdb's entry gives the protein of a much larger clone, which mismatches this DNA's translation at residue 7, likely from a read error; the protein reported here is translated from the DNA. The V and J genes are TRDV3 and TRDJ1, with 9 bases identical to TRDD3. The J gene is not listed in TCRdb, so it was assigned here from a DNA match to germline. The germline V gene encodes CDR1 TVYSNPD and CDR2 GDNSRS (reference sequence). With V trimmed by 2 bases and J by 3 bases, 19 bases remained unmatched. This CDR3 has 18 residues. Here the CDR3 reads CAFGARPWGYVFSDKLIF. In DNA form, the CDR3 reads TGTGCCTTTGGGGCCCGCCCCTGGGGATACGTTTTTTCCGATAAACTCATCTTT.

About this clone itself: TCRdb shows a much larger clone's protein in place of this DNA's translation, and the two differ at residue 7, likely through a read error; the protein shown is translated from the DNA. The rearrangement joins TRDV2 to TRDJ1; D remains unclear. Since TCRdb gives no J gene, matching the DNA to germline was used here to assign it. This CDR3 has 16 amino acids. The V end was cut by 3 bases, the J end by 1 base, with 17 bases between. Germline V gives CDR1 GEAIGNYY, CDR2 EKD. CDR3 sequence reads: CACDGVPGQGTDKLIF. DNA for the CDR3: TGTGCCTGTGACGGCGTACCGGGGCAGGGCACCGATAAACTCATCTTT.

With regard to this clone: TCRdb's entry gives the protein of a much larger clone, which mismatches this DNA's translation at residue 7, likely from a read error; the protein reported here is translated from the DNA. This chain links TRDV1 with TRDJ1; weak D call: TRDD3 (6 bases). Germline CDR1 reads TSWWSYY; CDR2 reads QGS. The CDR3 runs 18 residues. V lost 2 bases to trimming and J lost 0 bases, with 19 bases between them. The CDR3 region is CALGEGGPLPTNTDKLIF. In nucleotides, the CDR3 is TGTGCTCTTGGGGAAGGGGGACCGCTTCCGACCAACACCGATAAACTCATCTTT.

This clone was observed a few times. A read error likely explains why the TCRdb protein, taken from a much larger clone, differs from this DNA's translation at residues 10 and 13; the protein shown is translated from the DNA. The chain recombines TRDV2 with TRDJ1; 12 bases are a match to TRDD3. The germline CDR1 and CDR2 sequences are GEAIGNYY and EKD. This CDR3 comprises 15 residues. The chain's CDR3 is CACDQLGDTHDKPIF. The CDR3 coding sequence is TGTGCCTGTGACCAACTGGGGGATACCCACGATAAACCCATCTTT.

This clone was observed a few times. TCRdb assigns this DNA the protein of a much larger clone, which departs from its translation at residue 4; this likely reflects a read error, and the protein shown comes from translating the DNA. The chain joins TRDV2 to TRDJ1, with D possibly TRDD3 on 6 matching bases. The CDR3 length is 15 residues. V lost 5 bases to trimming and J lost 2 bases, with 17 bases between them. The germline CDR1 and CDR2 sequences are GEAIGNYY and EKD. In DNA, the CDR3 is TGTGCCTGTGCCGTTCGCCTTTGGGGGACCGATAAACTCATCTTT. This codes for CACAVRLWGTDKLIF.

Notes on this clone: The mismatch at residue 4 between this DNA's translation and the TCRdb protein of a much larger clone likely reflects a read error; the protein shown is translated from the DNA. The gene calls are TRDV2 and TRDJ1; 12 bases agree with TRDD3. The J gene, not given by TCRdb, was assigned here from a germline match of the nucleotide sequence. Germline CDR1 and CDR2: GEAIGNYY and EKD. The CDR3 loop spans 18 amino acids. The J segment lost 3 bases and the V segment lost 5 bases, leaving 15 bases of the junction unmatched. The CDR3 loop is CACGTLPGGYVQADKLIF. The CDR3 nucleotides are TGTGCCTGTGGCACTTTACCTGGGGGATACGTGCAGGCCGATAAACTCATCTTT.

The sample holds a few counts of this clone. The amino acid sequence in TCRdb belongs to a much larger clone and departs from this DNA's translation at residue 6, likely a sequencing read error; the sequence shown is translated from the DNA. In nucleotides, the CDR3 is TGTGCTCTTGGGGAAAGTCAAACCCCAGGAGTACTTCTCCACACTGATAAACTCATCTTT. Its protein is CALGESQTPGVLLHTDKLIF. The chain recombines TRDV1 with TRDJ1, with D unresolved. TCRdb leaves out the J gene; it was filled in here by matching the DNA to germline. CDR1 is TSWWSYY and CDR2 is QGS in the germline V gene. This CDR3 is 20 amino acids long.

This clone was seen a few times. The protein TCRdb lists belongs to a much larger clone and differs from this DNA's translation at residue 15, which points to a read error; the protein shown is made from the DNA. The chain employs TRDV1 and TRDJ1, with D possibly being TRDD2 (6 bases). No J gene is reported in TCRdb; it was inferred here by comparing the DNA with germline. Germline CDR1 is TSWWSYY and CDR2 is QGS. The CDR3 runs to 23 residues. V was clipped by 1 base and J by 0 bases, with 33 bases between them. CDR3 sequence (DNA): TGTGCTCTTGGGGAACCCTTCCGAACCCTCCTCCCTTTACTGGAGGAGTACACCGATAAACTCATCTTT. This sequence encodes CALGEPFRTLLPLLEEYTDKLIF.

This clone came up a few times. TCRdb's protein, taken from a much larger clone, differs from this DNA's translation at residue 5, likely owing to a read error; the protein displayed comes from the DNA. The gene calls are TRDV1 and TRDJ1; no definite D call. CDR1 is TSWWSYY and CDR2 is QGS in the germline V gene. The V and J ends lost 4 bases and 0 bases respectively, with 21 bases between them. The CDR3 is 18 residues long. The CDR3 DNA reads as TGTGCTCTTGGGGGGCCGAGATCTCCTTGCGGAGACACCGATAAACTCATCTTT. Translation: CALGGPRSPCGDTDKLIF.